This entry concerns a single T cell receptor (beta chain). Study processing details: Counts of nucleated cells, estimated from reference gene primer amplification, were obtained. Some clones are missing from TCRdb's copy, which holds only in-frame ones; the method was immunoSEQ multiplex PCR. The DNA gave D and trimming, while V, J and clone size come from that table. This table holds hundreds of thousands of clones, roughly 85% found once. The sample comes from a study of blood T cell repertoires in COVID-19. As for the study in general: Samples came from the United States, Italy and Spain, spanning acute and convalescent COVID-19. From T cells, B-cell-depleted T cells, or PBMCs came the material, which was cDNA or gDNA.

Specimen: peripheral blood. The sequence was obtained from a woman aged 25 to 39 with active or convalescent COVID-19.

CDR3 residues: CASSQPSGGSYEQYF. The DNA of the CDR3 is TGTGCCAGCAGCCAACCTAGCGGGGGATCCTACGAGCAGTACTTC. This chain uses TRBV4-2 with TRBJ2-7, with 10 bases lining up with TRBD2. CDR1 is LGHNA and CDR2 is YNFKEQ in the germline V gene. The CDR3 length is 15 residues. The trim removed 2 bases at V and 1 base at J, leaving 2 bases unmatched.